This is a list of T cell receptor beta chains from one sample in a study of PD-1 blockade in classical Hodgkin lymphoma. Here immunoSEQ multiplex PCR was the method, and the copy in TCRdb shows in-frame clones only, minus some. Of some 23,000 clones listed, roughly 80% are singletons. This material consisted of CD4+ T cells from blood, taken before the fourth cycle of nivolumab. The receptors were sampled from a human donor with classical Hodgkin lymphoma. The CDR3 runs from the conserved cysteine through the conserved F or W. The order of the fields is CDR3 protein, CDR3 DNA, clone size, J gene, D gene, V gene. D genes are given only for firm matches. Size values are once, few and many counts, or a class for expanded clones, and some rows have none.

CDR3: CASSGATNEKLFF
DNA: TGTGCCAGTTCCGGGGCAACTAATGAAAAACTGTTTTTT
size: -
J: TRBJ1-4
D: -
V: TRBV19

CDR3: CASSEVLGDYEQYF
DNA: TGTGCCAGCAGTGAAGTACTAGGGGACTACGAGCAGTACTTC
size: -
J: TRBJ2-7
D: -
V: TRBV6-1

CDR3: CASSQDMQGQPLHF
DNA: TGCGCCAGCAGCCAAGATATGCAGGGGCAGCCCCTCCACTTT
size: -
J: TRBJ1-6
D: -
V: TRBV4-3

CDR3: CAISGGTGSYEQYF
DNA: TGTGCCATCAGTGGGGGAACAGGGTCCTACGAGCAGTACTTC
size: -
J: TRBJ2-7
D: -
V: TRBV10-3

CDR3: CASSLRGNYGYTF
DNA: TGTGCCAGCAGCTTGCGGGGTAACTATGGCTACACCTTC
size: -
J: TRBJ1-2
D: -
V: TRBV5-6

CDR3: CASSLRAGGLANNEQFF
DNA: TGTGCCAGCAGCTTAAGGGCAGGGGGACTAGCGAACAATGAGCAGTTCTTC
size: few
J: TRBJ2-1
D: TRBD2
V: TRBV7-9

CDR3: CASSLSRRAPGYTF
DNA: TGTGCCAGCAGTTTATCCCGCAGGGCTCCTGGCTACACCTTC
size: -
J: TRBJ1-2
D: -
V: TRBV27

CDR3: CAISVAGDQPQHF
DNA: TGTGCCATCAGTGTCGCAGGGGATCAGCCCCAGCATTTT
size: -
J: TRBJ1-5
D: -
V: TRBV10-3

CDR3: CASSSGSIGTEAFF
DNA: TGCGCCAGCAGCTCCGGGTCGATCGGCACTGAAGCTTTCTTT
size: -
J: TRBJ1-1
D: -
V: TRBV5-1

CDR3: CASSLGELNTEAFF
DNA: TGTGCCAGCAGCTTGGGGGAATTGAACACTGAAGCTTTCTTT
size: -
J: TRBJ1-1
D: -
V: TRBV7-2

CDR3: CASSGRQTSTDTQYF
DNA: TGTGCCAGCAGTGGCCGACAGACTAGCACAGATACGCAGTATTTT
size: few
J: TRBJ2-3
D: -
V: TRBV6-1

CDR3: CSASRGDEQYF
DNA: TGCAGTGCTAGTCGGGGGGACGAGCAGTACTTC
size: few
J: TRBJ2-7
D: TRBD2
V: TRBV20-1

CDR3: CASSRQGPLGTEAFF
DNA: TGTGCCAGCAGTCGACAGGGACCGTTAGGCACTGAAGCTTTCTTT
size: few
J: TRBJ1-1
D: TRBD1
V: TRBV2

CDR3: CASRTGGSNEKLFF
DNA: TGTGCCAGCAGAACGGGGGGGTCTAATGAAAAACTGTTTTTT
size: -
J: TRBJ1-4
D: -
V: TRBV27